The sequence of this T cell receptor beta chain was determined in a study of blood T cell repertoires in COVID-19. Background on the study: In each case, the material was cDNA or gDNA derived from T cells, B-cell-depleted T cells, or PBMCs.

This CDR3 is 19 amino acids long. V lost 4 bases to trimming and J lost 6 bases, with 28 bases between them. The germline gives CDR1 LGHDT, CDR2 YNNKEL (reference sequence). In the authors' workflow: Estimated nucleated cell counts came from reference gene primer amplification. Sequencing was performed with immunoSEQ multiplex PCR; in TCRdb, only in-frame clones are kept and a portion is missing. V and J calls and clone size are as listed in that table; D and trimming were resolved from the DNA. In the table there are about 97,000 clones, just under 90% of which are singletons. The chain combines TRBV3-1 (or the pseudogene TRBV3-2) with TRBJ2-1; possibly TRBD1 for D (5 bases). This TCR was sampled from a human donor in a cohort sampled during active COVID-19. The sample consisted of peripheral blood. CDR3: CASSPGELGATVWSNEQFF. In DNA, the CDR3 is TGTGCCAGCAGCCCAGGAGAGTTAGGGGCGACGGTTTGGTCCAATGAGCAGTTCTTC.